This TCR beta chain emerged from a study of T cells in Graves' hyperthyroidism and ophthalmopathy. This clonotype was counted many times. The investigators amplified TCR beta CDR3 regions from RNA transcripts. HTBI primers were employed in a first-round RT-PCR of the TCR CDR3. TCRdb reprocessed the multiplex PCR reads via MiXCR and lists one record per CDR3 protein. The top ten clones hold 50% of a sample with about 210,000 distinct CDR3 sequences, more than 15% of them seen once. Stable hyperthyroidism: no ophthalmopathy progression over 18 months of follow-up. Diagnoses used clinical symptoms, serum thyroxine and TRAb, thyroid ultrasound and orbital computed tomography. The CDR3 loop spans 13 amino acids. V shed 9 bases and J 2 bases; nucleotides not matched to a gene: 4. Germline CDR1 is KGHDR and CDR2 is SFDVKD.

Sequenced input: blood. This chain links TRBV24-1 with TRBJ2-3, with 7 bases that match TRBD1. The sequence came from a man aged 45-65 years with Graves' hyperthyroidism. As DNA, the CDR3 is TGTGCCACCCGGGACAGAACCACAGATACGCAGTATTTT. Translation gives CATRDRTTDTQYF.